The rows below give T cell receptor beta chains drawn from one sample of a study of identical twins. Each CDR3 protein gets one entry after TCRdb re-called the 5' RACE reads with MiXCR. The sample gives under 300,000 distinct CDR3 sequences, approximately 5.9% of which show up once; 14% to 15% is in the top ten. The sample was also reused in another study, on T cells expressing NK-cell markers.

Sequenced: CD8+ T cells sorted from blood. These receptors were obtained from a woman between 18 and 30 years old in good health. Both conserved end residues are part of each CDR3. The D gene is left open where the match is weak. Some rows mark clone size as missing; the rest say once, few, many or name a class of expanded clone.

j_call,d_call,clone_size,v_call,cdr3_aa,cdr3_nt
TRBJ2-3,TRBD2,NA,TRBV30,CAWRKSSGRDTQYF,TGTGCCTGGAGGAAGTCTAGCGGGCGAGATACGCAGTATTTT
TRBJ2-7,TRBD2,NA,TRBV6-2/TRBV6-3,CASRLGAGSLWQYF,TGTGCCAGCAGGCTCGGAGCGGGATCTCTTTGGCAGTACTTC
TRBJ2-3,TRBD2,few,TRBV6-2/TRBV6-3,CASSYWGGAPRPRTDTQYF,TGTGCCAGCAGTTACTGGGGGGGTGCCCCGAGACCTCGCACAGATACGCAGTATTTT
TRBJ1-1,NA,few,TRBV29-1,CSGKRQNTEAFF,TGCAGCGGAAAGCGGCAGAACACTGAAGCTTTCTTT
TRBJ1-5,NA,few,TRBV19,CATQEGGNQPQHF,TGTGCCACCCAAGAGGGGGGCAATCAGCCCCAGCATTTT
TRBJ2-5,NA,few,TRBV7-8,CASSPRPWVQETQYF,TGTGCCAGCAGCCCCCGGCCGTGGGTGCAAGAGACCCAGTACTTC
TRBJ1-5,NA,many,TRBV20-1,CSARQNYQPQHF,TGCAGTGCACGACAGAACTATCAGCCCCAGCATTTT
TRBJ2-7,NA,many,TRBV25-1,CASSELSRGSYEQYF,TGTGCCAGCAGTGAGCTCTCACGGGGCTCCTACGAGCAGTACTTC
TRBJ2-5,NA,few,TRBV11-2,CASSLTHRSGETQYF,TGTGCCAGCAGCTTAACGCACAGAAGTGGGGAGACCCAGTACTTC
TRBJ2-7,NA,NA,TRBV7-9,CASSLSQAHEQYF,TGTGCCAGCAGCTTATCCCAAGCCCACGAGCAGTACTTC
TRBJ1-1,TRBD1,NA,TRBV5-1,CASRGTGMNTEAFF,TGCGCCAGCAGGGGGACAGGGATGAACACTGAAGCTTTCTTT
TRBJ2-7,NA,NA,TRBV5-1,CASSLVAGRGHEQYF,TGCGCCAGCAGCTTGGTAGCAGGGAGGGGGCACGAGCAGTACTTC
TRBJ2-7,NA,many,TRBV29-1,CSAGLDGEQYF,TGCAGCGCTGGACTGGATGGCGAGCAGTACTTC
TRBJ2-2,TRBD2,NA,TRBV4-1,CASSHRGGATGELFF,TGCGCCAGCAGCCATCGCGGGGGGGCCACCGGGGAGCTGTTTTTT
TRBJ2-5,TRBD1,NA,TRBV5-6,CASSSPPTHLLTGKETQYF,TGTGCCAGCAGCTCCCCCCCCACCCACCTCCTGACAGGGAAAGAGACCCAGTACTTC
TRBJ1-4,TRBD1,NA,TRBV6-1,CASSPDRDEKLFF,TGTGCCAGCAGCCCCGACAGGGATGAAAAACTGTTTTTT
TRBJ2-2,NA,many,TRBV4-3,CASSKTLTGELFF,TGCGCCAGCAGCAAGACCCTCACCGGGGAGCTGTTTTTT